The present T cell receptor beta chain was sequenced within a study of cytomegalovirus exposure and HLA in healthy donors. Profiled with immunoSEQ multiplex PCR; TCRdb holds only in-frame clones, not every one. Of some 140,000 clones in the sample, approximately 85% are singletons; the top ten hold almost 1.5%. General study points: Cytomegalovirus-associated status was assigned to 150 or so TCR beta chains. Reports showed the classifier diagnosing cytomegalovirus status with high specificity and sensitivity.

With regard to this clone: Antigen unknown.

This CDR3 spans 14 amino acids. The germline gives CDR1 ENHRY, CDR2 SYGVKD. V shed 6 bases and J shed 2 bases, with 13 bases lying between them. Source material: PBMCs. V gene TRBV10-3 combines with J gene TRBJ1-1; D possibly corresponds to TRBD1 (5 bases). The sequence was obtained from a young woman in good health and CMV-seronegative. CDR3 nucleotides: TGTGCCATCAGACCAACAGGAGCTAACACTGAAGCTTTCTTT. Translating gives CAIRPTGANTEAFF.